Below, 10 T cell receptor beta chains from the same sample are listed, as sequenced in a study of control samples from healthy donors and cancer patients. Assay: immunoSEQ multiplex PCR; the TCRdb copy retains only in-frame clones and omits some. The top ten hold roughly 18% of the sample, which has around 95,000 clones, about 90% seen once. The sequenced sample consisted of blood. All receptors come from a woman aged 45-60 years in good health.

The chain employs TRBV30 and TRBJ1-3, with D hard to call. Looked up from germline, CDR1 is GTSNPN and CDR2 is SVGIG (reference sequence). The length of the CDR3 is 14 residues. V lost 0 bases to trimming and J lost 0 bases, with 6 bases between them. CDR3 nucleotide sequence: TGTGCCTGGAGTGTAGGAAACTCTGGAAACACCATATATTTT. It is translated as CAWSVGNSGNTIYF.

The gene calls are TRBV10-3 and TRBJ2-1; 8 bases match TRBD2. After removal of 3 bases from V and 7 bases from J, the junction contained 11 bases not matched to a gene. This CDR3 has 16 amino acids. Germline V gene sequence: CDR1 ENHRY, CDR2 SYGVKD. CDR3 region: CAISDVAGGSQNEQFF. Written as DNA, the CDR3 is TGTGCCATCAGTGATGTGGCGGGGGGTAGTCAGAATGAGCAGTTCTTC.

The chain joins TRBV5-6 to TRBJ2-3; TRBD2 agrees at 7 bases. Looked up from germline, CDR1 is SGHDT and CDR2 is YYEEEE. This CDR3 is 14 amino acids long. V lost 3 bases and J lost 8; bases outside the gene matches: 9. CDR3 coding DNA: TGTGCCAGCAGCTCGGGACTAAGTGGGCCTACGCAGTATTTT. Amino acids: CASSSGLSGPTQYF.

The V and J genes are TRBV6-5 and TRBJ2-6, with a tentative D call TRBD1 (6 bases). Germline V lookup: CDR1 MNHEY, CDR2 SVGAGI. The germline V and J ends were trimmed by 6 bases and 2 bases, with 11 bases remaining between them. This CDR3 spans 15 amino acids. The CDR3 is CASRSTGTGANVLTF. In nucleotides, the CDR3 is TGTGCCAGCAGATCAACAGGGACTGGGGCCAACGTCCTGACTTTC.

This chain uses TRBV6-4 with TRBJ1-1, with TRBD1 identical over 7 bases. This CDR3 spans 13 amino acids. Germline V gene data show CDR1 as MRHNA and CDR2 as SNTAGT. V dropped 0 bases and J dropped 10; count of bases not matched to a gene: 5. In nucleotides, the CDR3 is TGTGCCAGCAGTGACTCCGGCTACAGGGGAGCTTTCTTT. Residues: CASSDSGYRGAFF.

This chain joins TRBV5-6 and TRBJ1-5; 9 bases agree with TRBD1. The germline V gene has CDR1 SGHDT and CDR2 YYEEEE. The CDR3 covers 16 residues. J lost 6 bases, V lost 4 bases, and 11 bases had no gene match. CDR3 in DNA: TGTGCCAGCAGCATAACCGGACAGGGGAAACTTCAGCCCCAGCATTTT. This codes for CASSITGQGKLQPQHF. The full variable domain, with the rest looked up from reference TRBV5-6 and TRBJ1-5, is DAGVTQSPTHLIKTRGQQVTLRCSPKSGHDTVSWYQQALGQGPQFIFQYYEEEERQRGNFPDRFSGHQFPNYSSELNVNALLLGDSALYLCASSITGQGKLQPQHFGDGTRLSIL.

This clone was observed once. The chain combines TRBV5-5 with TRBJ2-7, with D possibly being TRBD2 (6 bases). The CDR3 has 13 amino acids. Germline values: CDR1 SGHKS, CDR2 YYEKEE (reference sequence). V was trimmed by 5 bases and J by 9 bases, leaving 18 bases between them. CDR3 in DNA: TGTGCCAGCAGTCCTCTTGCGGGACGATCGCAGTACGTC. The encoded protein is CASSPLAGRSQYV.

The rearrangement links TRBV9 to TRBJ1-4, with D perhaps TRBD1 (6 bases). CDR1 is SGDLS and CDR2 is YYNGEE in the germline V gene. There are 13 residues in the CDR3. Deletions cut 2 bases from V and 13 bases from J, with 15 bases between. CDR3: CASSVGGQGRLFF. For the CDR3, the DNA is TGTGCCAGCAGCGTCGGGGGCCAGGGGAGACTGTTTTTT.

V gene TRBV7-3 combines with J gene TRBJ2-1; 8 bases match TRBD1. Germline CDR1 is SGHTA and CDR2 is FQGTGA. The CDR3 is 15 residues long. The trim removed 5 bases at V and 5 bases at J, leaving 8 bases unmatched. As DNA, the CDR3 is TGTGCCAGCAGCCTTGCGGGGACAGGAAACAATGAGCAGTTCTTC. This translates into CASSLAGTGNNEQFF.

This clone was counted a few times. CDR3 DNA: TGTGCCAGCAGCCCATTGGTCGGGGGCCGCCTCTACGAGCAGTACTTC. Translation: CASSPLVGGRLYEQYF. The V and J genes are TRBV5-4 and TRBJ2-7; either TRBD1 or TRBD2 may supply D (6 bases each). This CDR3 is built from 16 residues. The V gene's germline CDR1 is SGHNT and CDR2 YYREEE (reference sequence). V lost 4 bases, J lost 3 bases, and 20 bases lay in between.